This TCR beta chain appears in the sequencing data of a study of blood T cells in healthy people across ages. Turning to the study itself: Template switching captured about one barcoded beta molecule per two T cells.

A J-beta primer mix and a sample-barcoded 5' primer were used in a second PCR of roughly 7 to 12 cycles. TCRdb processed the 5' RACE reads anew with MiXCR; each CDR3 protein has one entry. Of a few hundred thousand distinct CDR3 sequences listed, 52% are singletons. CDR3 length: 15 amino acids. CDR1 MNHEY and CDR2 SVGAGI come from the germline V gene. The V gene end was trimmed by 6 bases and the J gene end by 5 bases; junction bases not matched to a gene: 10. Sequenced material: blood. The chain has TRBV6-5 and TRBJ2-5; 9 bases line up with TRBD1. This receptor was identified in a man in his sixties in good health. The DNA for the CDR3 is TGTGCCAGCAGAAAAAGCACAGGGGGCTGGGAGACCCAGTACTTC. It codes for CASRKSTGGWETQYF.